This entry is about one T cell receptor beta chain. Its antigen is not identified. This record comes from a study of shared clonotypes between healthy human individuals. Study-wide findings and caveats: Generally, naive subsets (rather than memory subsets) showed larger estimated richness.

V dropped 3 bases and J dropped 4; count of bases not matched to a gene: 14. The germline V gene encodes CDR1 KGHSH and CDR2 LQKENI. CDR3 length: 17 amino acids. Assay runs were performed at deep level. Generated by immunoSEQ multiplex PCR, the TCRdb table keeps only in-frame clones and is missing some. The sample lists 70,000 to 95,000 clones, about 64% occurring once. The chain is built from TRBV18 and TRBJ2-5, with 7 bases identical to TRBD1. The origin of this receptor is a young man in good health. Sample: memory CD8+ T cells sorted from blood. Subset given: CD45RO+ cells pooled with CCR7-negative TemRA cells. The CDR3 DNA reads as TGTGCCAGCTCACCTCTGGACACAGGGGAAGGTGGAGAGACCCAGTACTTC. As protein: CASSPLDTGEGGETQYF.